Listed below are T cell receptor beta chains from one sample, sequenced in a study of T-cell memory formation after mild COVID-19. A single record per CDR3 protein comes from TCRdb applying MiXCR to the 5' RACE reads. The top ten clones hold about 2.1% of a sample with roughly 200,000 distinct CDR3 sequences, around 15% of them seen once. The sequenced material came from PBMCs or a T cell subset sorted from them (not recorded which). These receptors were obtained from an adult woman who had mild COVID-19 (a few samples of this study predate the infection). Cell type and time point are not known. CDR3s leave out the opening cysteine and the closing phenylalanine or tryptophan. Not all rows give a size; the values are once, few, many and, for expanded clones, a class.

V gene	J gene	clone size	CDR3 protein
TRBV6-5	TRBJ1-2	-	ASSSDRDFYGYT
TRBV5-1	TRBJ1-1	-	ASSLREVNTEAF
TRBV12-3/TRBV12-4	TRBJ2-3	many	ASSFLALPTDTQY
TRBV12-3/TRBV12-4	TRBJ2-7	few	ASSAPGQTAYEQY
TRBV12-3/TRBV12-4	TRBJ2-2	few	ASSFQMAGGTGELF
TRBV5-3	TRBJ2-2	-	ARSSGQFCTGELF
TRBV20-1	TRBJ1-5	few	SALQGGASNQPQH
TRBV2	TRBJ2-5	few	ASSEVGTGPQETQY
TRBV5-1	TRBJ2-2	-	ASKAGLGSNTGELF
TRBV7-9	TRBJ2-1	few	ASSSRPLSGSLYNEQF
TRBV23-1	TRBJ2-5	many	ASSHNQDYRYQETQY
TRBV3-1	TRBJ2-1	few	ASSRDTSGRNEQF
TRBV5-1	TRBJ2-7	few	ASTIGGTYEQY
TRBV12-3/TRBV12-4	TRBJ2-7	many	ASSPSNEQY
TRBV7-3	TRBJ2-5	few	ASSWGSGSRETQY
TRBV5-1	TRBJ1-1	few	ASSSQGKNTEAF
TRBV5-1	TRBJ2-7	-	ASSPTGGLVDEQY
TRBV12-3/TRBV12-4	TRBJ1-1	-	ASSLGGPTEAF
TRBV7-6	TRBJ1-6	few	ASSPSSGTNSPLH
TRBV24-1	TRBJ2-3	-	ATSDPGLAGGLDTQY
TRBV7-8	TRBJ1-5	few	ASSLREGGLHQPQH
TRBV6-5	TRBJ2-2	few	ASSRIGGGSNTGELF
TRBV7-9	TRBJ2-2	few	ASRPSGSPGELF
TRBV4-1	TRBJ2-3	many	ASSLAGASTDTQY
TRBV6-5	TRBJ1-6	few	ASRNDRGSNSPLH
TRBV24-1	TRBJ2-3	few	ATSDTTGVPTDTQY
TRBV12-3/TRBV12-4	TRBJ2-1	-	ASSFRASGGSSYNEQF
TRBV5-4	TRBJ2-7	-	ASSLGDRAHEQY
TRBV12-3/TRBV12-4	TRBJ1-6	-	ASSLDGNSPLH
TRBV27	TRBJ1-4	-	ASSPREASREKLF
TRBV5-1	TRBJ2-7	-	ASSRLDRGFHEQY